This TCR beta chain derives from a study of T cell responses to AZD1222 COVID-19 vaccine. Remarks on this clone: Its antigen is unidentified.

This CDR3 spans 17 amino acids. With 1 base removed from V and 5 bases from J, the gap between germline ends came to 19 bases. Germline assignment: CDR1 SGHDT and CDR2 YYEEEE. General study findings and limits: No repertoire was sampled before or during the peak T cell response, only after it.

Here immunoSEQ multiplex PCR was the method, and the copy in TCRdb shows in-frame clones only, minus some. This sample has more than 140,000 clones, with 70% to 90% found just once. The sample consisted of peripheral blood, taken on day 0 of AZD1222 vaccination. This clonotype was sampled from an adult in good health. The chain combines TRBV5-6 with TRBJ1-5, with TRBD1 as a possible D gene (5 bases). The CDR3 DNA reads as TGTGCCAGCAGCTTGCGGTCGGTTCCTGGGGGGTATCAGCCCCAGCATTTT. Amino acids: CASSLRSVPGGYQPQHF.